These 30 T cell receptor beta chains originate from one sample sequenced in a study of blood T cell repertoires in COVID-19. The assay was immunoSEQ multiplex PCR, and TCRdb's table has in-frame clones only and misses some. Here the sample spans about 24,000 clones, 75% to 85% being singletons. The sample comprised peripheral blood. These receptors were taken from a woman between 65 and 79 years old with COVID-19, enrolled during active disease.

The chain links TRBV2 to TRBJ1-5; no reliable D call. Trimming took 7 bases from V and 3 from J, leaving 10 bases between them. This CDR3 contains 13 residues. Germline CDR1 reads SNHLY; CDR2 reads FYNNEI. CDR3 DNA sequence: TGTGCCAGCAATCTGGAGCCCAATCAGCCCCAGCATTTT. This codes for CASNLEPNQPQHF.

This clone appeared once. The chain couples TRBV3-1 (or the pseudogene TRBV3-2) to TRBJ2-5; 13 bases line up with TRBD2. The germline V gene has CDR1 LGHDT and CDR2 YNNKEL (reference sequence). V lost 5 bases, J lost 7 bases, and 4 bases stayed unmatched. The CDR3 is 14 amino acids. CDR3 sequence (DNA): TGTGCCAGCAGCGGGACTAGCGGGGACGGGACCCAGTACTTC. It encodes CASSGTSGDGTQYF.

The rearrangement uses TRBV12-3 or TRBV12-4 and TRBJ1-6; 7 bases map to TRBD1. The CDR3 runs 13 residues. V gave up 7 bases and J gave up 8 bases; unmatched junction bases: 5. CDR3: CASKKQGDSPLHF. DNA of the CDR3: TGTGCCAGCAAGAAGCAGGGGGATTCACCCCTCCACTTT.

The chain uses TRBV25-1 and TRBJ1-2; D remains unclear. This CDR3 is 14 amino acids long. Germline assignment: CDR1 MGHDK and CDR2 SYGVNS. The V and J ends lost 5 bases and 2 bases respectively, with 12 bases between them. The CDR3 DNA reads as TGTGCCAGCAGTCCTACTGGAGGGAACTATGGCTACACCTTC. Translation: CASSPTGGNYGYTF.

The CDR3 spells CASSPVSNTEAFF. In nucleotides, the CDR3 is TGTGCCAGCAGTCCTGTTTCGAACACTGAAGCTTTCTTT. The rearrangement links TRBV6-6 to TRBJ1-1, with D hard to call. V dropped 5 bases and J dropped 1 base, with 8 bases sitting between them. Germline V CDR1 and CDR2: MNHNY, SVGAGI (reference sequence). The CDR3 extends over 13 amino acids.

The rearrangement uses TRBV2 and TRBJ1-4, with a possible D match to TRBD1 (5 bases). Germline CDR1 SNHLY, CDR2 FYNNEI. The CDR3 spans 14 residues. The V gene lost 2 bases and the J gene lost 7 bases, with 11 bases spanning the gap. DNA of the CDR3: TGTGCCAGCAGTGAATGGCAGGGAGGTGAAAAACTGTTTTTT. Translated, it gives CASSEWQGGEKLFF.

This sequence joins TRBV7-2 and TRBJ2-3; perhaps TRBD2 as D (6 bases). The CDR3 consists of 15 residues. V was clipped by 5 bases and J by 6 bases, with 18 bases between them. CDR1 is SGHTA and CDR2 is FQGNSA in the germline V gene. Written as DNA, the CDR3 is TGTGCCAGCAGCATAACTAGCTGGGGTGGGGATACGCAGTATTTT. Translation: CASSITSWGGDTQYF.

The chain employs TRBV25-1 and TRBJ1-2; TRBD1 matches 10 bases. Germline V lookup: CDR1 MGHDK, CDR2 SYGVNS. The CDR3 consists of 15 residues. V was pared by 3 bases and J by 7 bases, with 8 bases of the junction left unmatched. The CDR3 sequence is CASSDEGQGMSGYTF. The CDR3 DNA follows: TGTGCCAGCAGTGATGAGGGACAGGGGATGAGTGGCTACACCTTC.

A single count supports this clone. This rearrangement joins TRBV27 to TRBJ2-3; 7 nucleotides line up with TRBD1. This CDR3 comprises 16 residues. J lost 1 base, V lost 7 bases, and 11 bases had no gene match. Germline CDR1 is MNHEY and CDR2 is SMNVEV (reference sequence). The CDR3 DNA sequence: TGTGCCAGCACCTCCGTGAAGGGGGCTGGCACAGATACGCAGTATTTT. As protein: CASTSVKGAGTDTQYF.

This chain uses TRBV7-2 with TRBJ2-3; tentative D call: TRBD1 (6 bases). CDR1 is SGHTA, CDR2 FQGNSA, per germline. V was cut by 1 base and J by 5 bases, with 19 bases left in between. This CDR3 comprises 17 residues. The CDR3 sequence is CASSLGAPRGGGDTQYF. CDR3 DNA: TGTGCCAGCAGCTTAGGAGCTCCCAGAGGGGGTGGAGATACGCAGTATTTT.

This chain links TRBV5-1 with TRBJ1-2; D ambiguous. The CDR3 length is 14 residues. V shed 0 bases and J shed 8 bases, with 14 bases lying between them. Germline lookup yields CDR1 SGHRS and CDR2 YFSETQ. CDR3: CASSLDGSPTGYTF. As DNA, the CDR3 is TGCGCCAGCAGCTTGGACGGGTCGCCAACCGGCTACACCTTC.

V is TRBV15 and J is TRBJ1-2, with D perhaps matching TRBD1 (5 bases). V gave up 3 bases and J gave up 4 bases, with 12 bases separating them. Looked up from germline, CDR1 is LNHNV and CDR2 is YYDKDF (reference sequence). The CDR3 extends over 14 amino acids. The CDR3 DNA reads TGTGCCACCAGCAGTCAGACAGAGCTCTATGGCTACACCTTC. Translating it yields CATSSQTELYGYTF.

V gene TRBV2 combines with J gene TRBJ1-2; weak D call: TRBD1 (6 bases). This CDR3 has 14 residues. Germline assignment: CDR1 SNHLY and CDR2 FYNNEI. V lost 6 bases, J lost 8 bases, and 19 bases lay in between. The CDR3 DNA reads TGTGCCAGCAGGACGGTGACAGGCCCCTACGGCTACACCTTC. Protein product: CASRTVTGPYGYTF.

The rearrangement uses TRBV3-1 (or the pseudogene TRBV3-2) and TRBJ2-1; D remains unclear. The CDR3 covers 13 residues. V gave up 0 bases and J gave up 7 bases, with 7 bases separating them. CDR1 is LGHDT, CDR2 YNNKEL, per germline (reference sequence). The CDR3 protein is CASSQEGRNEQFF. CDR3 DNA sequence: TGTGCCAGCAGCCAAGAGGGCAGAAATGAGCAGTTCTTC.

The V call is TRBV19, the J call TRBJ1-4, with TRBD1 matching 8 bases. CDR1 and CDR2 from the germline V gene are LNHDA and SQIVND (reference sequence). The CDR3 is 17 residues long. V shed 6 bases and J 0 bases; nucleotides not matched to a gene: 9. The CDR3 reads CASRPWTGTTTNEKLFF. In DNA, the CDR3 is TGTGCCAGTAGACCGTGGACAGGGACCACAACTAATGAAAAACTGTTTTTT.

The chain joins TRBV7-2 to TRBJ2-2; TRBD2 matches at 16 bases. V shed 1 base, J shed 6 bases, and the junction held 2 bases outside the gene matches. Germline lookup yields CDR1 SGHTA and CDR2 FQGNSA. This CDR3 region has 17 residues. This CDR3 is CASSLGGLAGGPGELFF. The CDR3, as DNA: TGTGCCAGCAGCTTAGGGGGACTAGCGGGAGGGCCCGGGGAGCTGTTTTTT.

This chain links TRBV25-1 with TRBJ2-3, with 8 bases matching TRBD2. Trimming removed 8 bases from V and 0 bases from J; junction bases left unmatched: 10. CDR1 is MGHDK and CDR2 is SYGVNS in the germline V gene. The CDR3 extends over 16 amino acids. In DNA, the CDR3 is TGTGCCAGCGGGGCCATAGCGGGGTCTAGCACAGATACGCAGTATTTT. Protein: CASGAIAGSSTDTQYF.

The chain uses TRBV4-2 and TRBJ2-7; 12 bases are shared with TRBD2. CDR3 size: 15 residues. V lost 4 bases, J lost 3 bases, and 4 bases stayed unmatched. Germline V gene data show CDR1 as LGHNA and CDR2 as YNFKEQ. CDR3 protein: CASSPLAGGDYEQYF. The CDR3 nucleotides are TGTGCCAGCAGCCCACTAGCGGGGGGCGACTACGAGCAGTACTTC.

The genes are TRBV2 and TRBJ1-4; 9 nucleotides agree with TRBD1. This CDR3 is built from 14 residues. J was trimmed by 7 bases and V by 4 bases; bases with no gene match: 4. From germline, CDR1 is SNHLY and CDR2 FYNNEI. This chain's CDR3 is CASSVDRGFEKLFF. In DNA, the CDR3 is TGTGCCAGCAGTGTAGACAGGGGGTTTGAAAAACTGTTTTTT. The full variable domain, with the rest looked up from reference TRBV2 and TRBJ1-4, is EPEVTQTPSHQVTQMGQEVILRCVPISNHLYFYWYRQILGQKVEFLVSFYNNEISEKSEIFDDQFSVERPDGSNFTLKIRSTKLEDSAMYFCASSVDRGFEKLFFGSGTQLSVL.

This sequence joins TRBV24-1 and TRBJ1-2; D is uncertain. Trimming took 2 bases from V and 2 from J, leaving 5 bases between them. Germline CDR1 KGHDR, CDR2 SFDVKD. The CDR3 is made up of 13 amino acids. This CDR3 reads CATSDWQNYGYTF. The DNA of the CDR3 is TGTGCCACCAGTGATTGGCAAAACTATGGCTACACCTTC.

This clone was counted a single time. This chain connects TRBV5-1 to TRBJ1-2, with 8 bases matching TRBD1. CDR3 length: 15 residues. Germline assignment: CDR1 SGHRS and CDR2 YFSETQ. Trimming took 4 bases from V and 6 from J; bases not matched to a gene: 11. As DNA, the CDR3 is TGCGCCAGCAGCCCCCCGACAGGGGAGGAAGATGGCTACACCTTC. This translates into CASSPPTGEEDGYTF.

This clone was counted between two and nine times. J is TRBJ2-1 and V is TRBV6-5; 7 bases are shared with TRBD1. V was clipped by 6 bases and J by 5 bases; unmatched bases: 7. The CDR3 loop spans 14 amino acids. Germline-derived CDR1 and CDR2 are MNHEY and SVGAGI. CDR3 sequence (DNA): TGTGCCAGCAGGCCGGGACAGCTCAACAATGAGCAGTTCTTC. This sequence encodes CASRPGQLNNEQFF.

The chain employs TRBV24-1 and TRBJ2-2, with 10 positions matching TRBD1. After removal of 3 bases from V and 6 bases from J, the junction contained 3 bases not matched to a gene. The CDR3 extends over 15 amino acids. CDR1 is KGHDR, CDR2 SFDVKD, per germline. The CDR3 loop is CATSDTGTGAGELFF. The CDR3, as DNA: TGTGCCACCAGTGATACCGGGACAGGGGCCGGGGAGCTGTTTTTT.

The gene calls are TRBV29-1 and TRBJ1-1, with 7 positions matching TRBD1. CDR1 and CDR2 (germline): SQVTM, ANQGSEA. The CDR3 contains 14 residues. The V gene end was trimmed by 5 bases and the J gene end by 1 base; junction bases not matched to a gene: 7. CDR3 nucleotides: TGCAGCGTTACTGAGGGACAGAGGAACACTGAAGCTTTCTTT. Translated, it gives CSVTEGQRNTEAFF.

The chain has TRBV14 and TRBJ2-1; the match to TRBD2 covers 13 bases. The CDR3 runs to 16 residues. The J segment lost 7 bases and the V segment lost 6 bases, leaving 9 bases of the junction unmatched. Germline V lookup: CDR1 SGHDN, CDR2 FVKESK. The CDR3 spells CASSVTSGRRGNEQFF. Written as DNA, the CDR3 is TGTGCCAGCAGTGTGACTAGCGGGAGGAGAGGAAATGAGCAGTTCTTC.

The chain carries TRBV10-3 and TRBJ1-1, with TRBD1 matching over 9 bases. CDR3 size: 15 residues. V lost 8 bases to trimming and J lost 6 bases; unmatched junction nucleotides: 13. Germline V gene data show CDR1 as ENHRY and CDR2 as SYGVKD. CDR3 in DNA: TGTGCCATCTCAAATGCCGGGACAGGGAGATCTGAAGCTTTCTTT. Amino acid sequence: CAISNAGTGRSEAFF.

The V and J genes are TRBV6-1 and TRBJ2-3; TRBD2 agrees at 8 bases. V was pared by 2 bases and J by 0 bases, with 4 bases of the junction left unmatched. This CDR3 contains 16 residues. Germline CDR1 and CDR2: MNHNS and SASEGT. The chain's CDR3 is CASSESGGGSTDTQYF. Here the CDR3 DNA reads TGTGCCAGCAGTGAATCTGGCGGGGGGAGCACAGATACGCAGTATTTT.

The J gene is TRBJ1-1, the V gene TRBV3-1 (or the pseudogene TRBV3-2), with D tentatively TRBD1 (6 bases). Trimming removed 0 bases at V and 8 bases at J, with 16 bases between. Per germline, CDR1 LGHDT and CDR2 YNNKEL (reference sequence). The CDR3 loop spans 15 amino acids. In nucleotides, the CDR3 is TGTGCCAGCAGCCAAGATCGGGCGGGGGCTTGGGAAGCTTTCTTT. This encodes CASSQDRAGAWEAFF.

J is TRBJ1-2 and V is TRBV24-1; TRBD1 is a possible D gene (5 bases). The CDR3 is 15 residues long. Germline V lookup: CDR1 KGHDR, CDR2 SFDVKD. The V end was cut by 4 bases, the J end by 4 bases, with 15 bases between. In DNA, the CDR3 is TGTGCCACCAGTGACCGTAGAGGGGAGGGCTATGGCTACACCTTC. It specifies CATSDRRGEGYGYTF.

CDR3 sequence reads: CASSKDYRGEQYF. The CDR3 DNA reads as TGTGCCAGCAGCAAGGACTACCGGGGCGAGCAGTACTTC. The chain carries TRBV14 and TRBJ2-7, with D possibly matching TRBD2 (6 bases). CDR1 is SGHDN, CDR2 FVKESK, per germline. The CDR3 covers 13 residues. V lost 5 bases and J lost 6, with 14 bases in between.